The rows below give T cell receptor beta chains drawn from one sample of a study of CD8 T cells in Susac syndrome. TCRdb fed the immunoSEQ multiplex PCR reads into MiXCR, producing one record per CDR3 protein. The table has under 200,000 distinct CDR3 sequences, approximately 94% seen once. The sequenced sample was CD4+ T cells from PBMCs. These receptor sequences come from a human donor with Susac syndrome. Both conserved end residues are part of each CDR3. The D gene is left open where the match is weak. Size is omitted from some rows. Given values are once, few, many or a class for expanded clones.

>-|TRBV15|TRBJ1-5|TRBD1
TGTGCCACCAGCAGCACCGGGACAGGGGGCCTCTCGGGCAATCAGCCCCAGCATTTT
CATSSTGTGGLSGNQPQHF
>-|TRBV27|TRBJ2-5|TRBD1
TGTGCCAGCTCGGGACAGGGTCGGGAGACCCAGTACTTC
CASSGQGRETQYF
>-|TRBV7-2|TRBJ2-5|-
TGTGCCAGCAGCGTAGGGGAGGAGACCCAGTACTTC
CASSVGEETQYF
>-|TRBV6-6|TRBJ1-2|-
TGTGCCAGCACCCAGAGGGTACAGGCCGGCTACACCTTC
CASTQRVQAGYTF
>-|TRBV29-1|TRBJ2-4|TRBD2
TGCAGCGTTGTAGGGACTAGCCCCGTTATTCAGTACTTC
CSVVGTSPVIQYF
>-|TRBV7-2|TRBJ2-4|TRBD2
TGTGCCAGCAGCGAACTAGCGGGAGGGGTAAACATTCAGTACTTC
CASSELAGGVNIQYF
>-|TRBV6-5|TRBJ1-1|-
TGTGCCAGCAGTAAGAATTTTCCGTTTGAAGCTTTCTTT
CASSKNFPFEAFF
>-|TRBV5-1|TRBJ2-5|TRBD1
TGCGCCAGCAGCTTGGAATGGACAGGGGGCATGGTAGAGACCCAGTACTTC
CASSLEWTGGMVETQYF
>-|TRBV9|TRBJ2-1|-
TGTGCCAGCAGCGTAGATGAAAGGCCCAATGAGCAGTTCTTC
CASSVDERPNEQFF
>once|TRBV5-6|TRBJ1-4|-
TGTGCCAGCAGCTTGTTCGGGGAGGAAAAACTGTTTTTT
CASSLFGEEKLFF
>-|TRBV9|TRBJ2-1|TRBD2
TGTGCCAGCAGCGTAGCTCTGCGGGAGCACTACAATGAGCAGTTCTTC
CASSVALREHYNEQFF